The rows below give T cell receptor beta chains drawn from one sample of a study of blood T cell repertoires in COVID-19. The assay was immunoSEQ multiplex PCR, and TCRdb's table has in-frame clones only and misses some. Among roughly 41,000 clones listed, 84% were seen once. The specimen sequenced was peripheral blood. The receptors stem from a man aged 55-75 years with COVID-19, enrolled during active disease. CDR3s include the opening cysteine and the closing phenylalanine or tryptophan. A D gene is named only where the DNA matches it firmly. Some rows have no size entry. The others give once, few or many, or a class for an expanded clone.

cdr3_aa cdr3_nt j_call v_call d_call clone_size
CASSPAPGGLNEQFF TGTGCCAGCAGCCCGGCCCCGGGAGGGCTCAATGAGCAGTTCTTC TRBJ2-1 TRBV5-4 TRBD2 .
CASSFRGSYEQYF TGTGCCAGCAGTTTCAGGGGGTCCTACGAGCAGTACTTC TRBJ2-7 TRBV12-3/TRBV12-4 TRBD1 .
CAWSGYRSSYEQYF TGTGCCTGGAGTGGGTACAGGAGCTCCTACGAGCAGTACTTC TRBJ2-7 TRBV30 . .
CASSLVAQQPQHF TGTGCCAGCAGTTTAGTGGCCCAGCAGCCCCAGCATTTT TRBJ1-5 TRBV12-3/TRBV12-4 . .
CAWTPPGSGNQPQHF TGTGCCTGGACCCCCCCGGGGTCGGGCAATCAGCCCCAGCATTTT TRBJ1-5 TRBV30 . .
CASTYLGQGQETQYF TGTGCCAGCACCTACCTGGGGCAGGGCCAAGAGACCCAGTACTTC TRBJ2-5 TRBV6-5 . .
CATPGPGSGYTF TGTGCCACTCCAGGTCCTGGTAGTGGCTACACCTTC TRBJ1-2 TRBV19 . .
CATSRDGVGEQYF TGTGCCACCAGCAGAGATGGAGTGGGCGAGCAGTACTTC TRBJ2-7 TRBV15 . .
CATSRDLGANVLTF TGTGCCACCAGCAGAGATCTTGGGGCCAACGTCCTGACTTTC TRBJ2-6 TRBV15 . .
CASQDGVNQPQHF TGCGCCAGCCAGGACGGGGTCAATCAGCCCCAGCATTTT TRBJ1-5 TRBV10-1 . .
CSAGTGRKYGYTF TGCAGCGCCGGGACAGGGAGGAAGTATGGCTACACCTTC TRBJ1-2 TRBV29-1 TRBD1 .
CASSLGQGHSPLHF TGTGCCAGCAGTTTAGGACAGGGCCATTCACCCCTCCACTTT TRBJ1-6 TRBV6-6 TRBD1 .
CASRLDYGYTF TGTGCCAGCAGACTTGACTATGGCTACACCTTC TRBJ1-2 TRBV7-2 . .
CASSARDSPRTIYF TGTGCCAGCAGCGCTCGGGACAGTCCTCGGACCATATATTTT TRBJ1-3 TRBV11-3 TRBD1 .
CASSQQISYNEQFF TGTGCCAGCAGTCAACAGATTTCCTACAATGAGCAGTTCTTC TRBJ2-1 TRBV2 . once
CASDLIGTVFNTEAFF TGTGCCAGTGATTTAATTGGGACAGTTTTTAACACTGAAGCTTTCTTT TRBJ1-1 TRBV7-2 TRBD1 .
CASSRQTGEDSPLHF TGTGCCAGCAGCCGACAAACAGGGGAGGATTCACCCCTCCACTTT TRBJ1-6 TRBV7-8 TRBD1 .
CASSRQDTIYF TGTGCCAGCAGCCGACAGGACACCATATATTTT TRBJ1-3 TRBV3-1/TRBV3-2 . .
CAIKSGQGDEKLFF TGTGCCATCAAATCCGGACAGGGTGATGAAAAACTGTTTTTT TRBJ1-4 TRBV10-3 TRBD1 .
CASSPAGGDGGYTF TGTGCCAGCAGCCCAGCAGGGGGTGATGGTGGCTACACCTTC TRBJ1-2 TRBV3-1/TRBV3-2 TRBD1 .
CASSRQGARGTQYF TGTGCCAGCAGTAGACAGGGGGCTCGGGGTACGCAGTATTTT TRBJ2-3 TRBV2 TRBD1 few
CASSVAAGVNTGELFF TGTGCCAGCAGCGTAGCAGCGGGAGTAAACACCGGGGAGCTGTTTTTT TRBJ2-2 TRBV9 TRBD2 .
CASSVTGEGNTIYF TGTGCCAGCAGCGTGACAGGGGAGGGAAACACCATATATTTT TRBJ1-3 TRBV4-2 TRBD1 few
CASSLEQGAWETQYF TGTGCCAGCAGCTTAGAACAGGGGGCCTGGGAGACCCAGTACTTC TRBJ2-5 TRBV11-2 TRBD1 few
CASSAGWTVDEQFF TGTGCCAGCAGCGCTGGGTGGACAGTCGATGAGCAGTTCTTC TRBJ2-1 TRBV5-8 . once
CASSLAATTTTDTQYF TGCGCCAGCAGCTTGGCCGCCACAACCACCACAGATACGCAGTATTTT TRBJ2-3 TRBV5-1 . few
CATSRDRTTAYTF TGTGCCACCAGCAGAGACAGGACTACGGCCTACACCTTC TRBJ1-2 TRBV15 . .